What follows is one TCR beta chain and its context. This sample stems from a study of cytomegalovirus exposure and HLA in healthy donors. This CDR3 comprises 15 residues. V was clipped by 4 bases and J by 5 bases, with 14 bases between them. Germline V CDR1 and CDR2: SGHDN, FVKESK. PCR involved 60 Vbeta and 13 Jbeta primers. Libraries were prepared by immunoSEQ multiplex PCR; TCRdb keeps only in-frame clonotypes and omits some of them. The table includes approximately 260,000 clones, 85% to 95% detected once. The clonotype originates from a girl aged 2-10 years in good health and CMV-seronegative. J is TRBJ1-4 and V is TRBV14, with D possibly TRBD1 on 6 matching bases. Sample: PBMCs. As DNA, the CDR3 is TGTGCCAGCAGCCTAGGGGGAGCTACAAATGAAAAACTGTTTTTT. This sequence encodes CASSLGGATNEKLFF.